This TCR beta chain comes out of a study of T cell changes during pregnancy in multiple sclerosis. Germline V gene lookup returns CDR1 MNHEY and CDR2 SMNVEV (reference sequence). Losses at the gene ends were 4 bases for V and 4 bases for J; bases not matched to a gene: 13. There are 18 residues in the CDR3. This table comes from immunoSEQ multiplex PCR, and its TCRdb copy is limited to in-frame clones, with some not included. The table includes about 55,000 clones, roughly 94% detected once. This sequence joins TRBV27 and TRBJ2-5; 12 bases are a match to TRBD2. The sequence derives from a female donor with multiple sclerosis, enrolled in a pregnancy study. This sample comprised CD8+ T cells from peripheral blood mononuclear cells, obtained in the third trimester of pregnancy. This CDR3 is CASSSPSGRAPSPETQYF. As DNA, the CDR3 is TGTGCCAGCAGTTCTCCTAGCGGGAGGGCCCCGTCACCAGAGACCCAGTACTTC.